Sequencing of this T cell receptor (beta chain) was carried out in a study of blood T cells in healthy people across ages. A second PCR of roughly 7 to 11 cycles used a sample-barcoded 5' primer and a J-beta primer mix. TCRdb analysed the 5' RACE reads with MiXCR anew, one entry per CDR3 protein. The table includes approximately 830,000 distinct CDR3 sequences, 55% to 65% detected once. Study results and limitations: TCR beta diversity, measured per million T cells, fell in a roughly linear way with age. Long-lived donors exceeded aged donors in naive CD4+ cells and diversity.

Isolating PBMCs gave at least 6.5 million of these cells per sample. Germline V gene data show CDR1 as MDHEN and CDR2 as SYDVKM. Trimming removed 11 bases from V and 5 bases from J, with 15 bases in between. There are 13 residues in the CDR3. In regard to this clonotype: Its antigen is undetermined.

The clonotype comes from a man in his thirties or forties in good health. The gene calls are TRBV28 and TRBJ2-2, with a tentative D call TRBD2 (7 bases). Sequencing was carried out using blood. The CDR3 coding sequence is TGTGCCGTTGGGGGGGGGCCGACCGGGGAGCTGTTTTTT. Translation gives CAVGGGPTGELFF.